This is a list of T cell receptor beta chains from one sample in a study of post-analysis software for immune sequencing data. TCRdb used MiXCR to reprocess the PCR reads, holding one entry per CDR3 protein. Of under 200,000 distinct CDR3 sequences listed, around 36% were seen once; the top ten hold approximately 30%. The sample here was blood, taken after autologous hematopoietic stem cell transplantation. The origin of the receptors is a girl under 18 with multiple sclerosis. CDR3s include the opening cysteine and the closing phenylalanine or tryptophan. Fields, in order: J gene, D gene, CDR3 length, clone size, V gene, CDR3 DNA, CDR3 protein. A D gene is named only where the DNA matches it firmly. Clone size is given for some rows only: seen once, a few or many times, or a class if the clone is expanded.

TRBJ2-7 | TRBD2 | 15 | - | TRBV20-1 | TGCAGTGCTCCTTCAAGTACTAGCGGCTCCTACGAGCAGTACTTC | CSAPSSTSGSYEQYF
TRBJ2-7 | - | 12 | once | TRBV15 | TGTGCCACCAGCAGCTGCCTGGGCGAGCAGTACTTC | CATSSCLGEQYF
TRBJ2-3 | TRBD2 | 15 | - | TRBV6-4 | TGTGCCATGGAAGCGGGGGGGTATGGAACAGATACGCAGTATTTT | CAMEAGGYGTDTQYF
TRBJ2-5 | - | 14 | - | TRBV13 | TGTGCCAGCAGCTTAGGGGGGGATTCAGGGACCCAGTACTTC | CASSLGGDSGTQYF
TRBJ2-3 | - | 16 | few | TRBV6-2/TRBV6-3 | TGTGCCAGCAGTTACCCCCCGTGGCGGTGGGCAGATACGCAGTATTTT | CASSYPPWRWADTQYF
TRBJ2-3 | - | 14 | - | TRBV19 | TGTGCCAGTAGTTCAACGACTGCCACAGATACGCAGTATTTT | CASSSTTATDTQYF
TRBJ2-3 | TRBD1 | 15 | - | TRBV6-2/TRBV6-3 | TGTGCCAGCAGCTACCCGGACAGGGGCACAGATACGCAGTATTTT | CASSYPDRGTDTQYF
TRBJ2-7 | - | 14 | once | TRBV4-2 | TGTGCCAGCAGCCAAGCAACAGGCCCCTACGAGCAGTACTTC | CASSQATGPYEQYF
TRBJ1-2 | - | 14 | few | TRBV29-1 | TGCAGCGTTCAAGGAGGGTCGGGGGGCTATGGCTACACCTTC | CSVQGGSGGYGYTF
TRBJ1-5 | - | 16 | - | TRBV10-3 | TGTGCCATCAGCCCCGGGACGGGGGATAGCAATCAGCCCCAGCATTTT | CAISPGTGDSNQPQHF